These T cell receptor beta chains were read from a single sample in a study of T-cell memory formation after mild COVID-19. TCRdb re-analysed the 5' RACE reads in MiXCR, keeping a single row per CDR3 protein. The table has about 400,000 distinct CDR3 sequences, over 15% seen once. The sample taken for sequencing was PBMCs or a T cell subset sorted from them (not recorded which). Source of these receptors: a man aged 18 to 30 who had mild COVID-19 (a few samples of this study predate the infection). Cell type and time point are not known. CDR3s include the opening cysteine and the closing phenylalanine or tryptophan. D genes are given only for firm matches. Size is stated for part of the rows, as once, few or many counts, or as a class when the clone is expanded.

TGCGCCAGCAGCTCGTCGACAGGAAGTAATGAAAAACTGTTTTTT	CASSSSTGSNEKLFF	-	-	TRBJ1-4	TRBV5-1
TGCGCCAGCAGCCTGCCCTACACTGAAGCTTTCTTT	CASSLPYTEAFF	-	many	TRBJ1-1	TRBV4-1
TGCGCCAGCAGCCCCGGGACAGGGGGCTTCAATGAGCAGTTCTTC	CASSPGTGGFNEQFF	TRBD1	many	TRBJ2-1	TRBV5-1
TGTGCCAGCAGGGACAGGGGGCCGGACGAGCAGTACTTC	CASRDRGPDEQYF	TRBD1	few	TRBJ2-7	TRBV6-2/TRBV6-3
TGTGCCAGCAGTTTTTTATGGAGGTATGGCTACACCTTC	CASSFLWRYGYTF	-	-	TRBJ1-2	TRBV12-3/TRBV12-4
TGTGCCAGCAGCTGGGACAGATACACAGATACGCAGTATTTT	CASSWDRYTDTQYF	TRBD1	many	TRBJ2-3	TRBV7-2
TGTGCCAGCAGCTTAGACCCTTACAACGAGCAGTACTTC	CASSLDPYNEQYF	-	many	TRBJ2-7	TRBV7-2
TGCAGTGCTCTTTCGGGTTTTTACTATGGCTACACCTTC	CSALSGFYYGYTF	-	-	TRBJ1-2	TRBV20-1
TGCGCCAGCAGCGACTCCCTTCCCATGAACACTGAAGCTTTCTTT	CASSDSLPMNTEAFF	-	few	TRBJ1-1	TRBV5-1
TGCAGTGCTAGCCCCAGTCTAGCGTACACCGGGGAGCTGTTTTTT	CSASPSLAYTGELFF	-	-	TRBJ2-2	TRBV20-1
TGTGCCAGCACCCTAGCGCCCAACAGGGGGGCGAACACCGGGGAGCTGTTTTTT	CASTLAPNRGANTGELFF	TRBD1	-	TRBJ2-2	TRBV9
TGTGCCAGCAGCCAAGATTGGGGACGCAATGAGCAGTTCTTC	CASSQDWGRNEQFF	-	many	TRBJ2-1	TRBV14
TGTGCCAGCAGCTCCTGGGGCACGGGGGGCTATGGAAACACCATATATTTT	CASSSWGTGGYGNTIYF	-	-	TRBJ1-3	TRBV7-2
TGCGCCAGCAGCCAAAGGGACAGCGGCCACTATGGCTACACCTTC	CASSQRDSGHYGYTF	TRBD1	many	TRBJ1-2	TRBV4-1
TGTGCCAGTAGGGAGGCATACCCTGGGGCCAACGTCCTGACTTTC	CASREAYPGANVLTF	-	few	TRBJ2-6	TRBV28
TGTGCCAGCAGCTTGGCCGAGGGGGGGCATTTGGATACGCAGTATTTT	CASSLAEGGHLDTQYF	-	many	TRBJ2-3	TRBV5-5
TGTGCCAGCAGCTTAACCGACAGGGCCTATCCGGGGGACAATGAGCAGTTCTTC	CASSLTDRAYPGDNEQFF	-	-	TRBJ2-1	TRBV7-2
TGTGCCAGCAGTTTTCTTTCCTATGGCTACACCTTC	CASSFLSYGYTF	-	few	TRBJ1-2	TRBV28
TGTGCCAGCAGCTTCGGGACAGGGGGCTCCAACTATGGCTACACCTTC	CASSFGTGGSNYGYTF	TRBD1	-	TRBJ1-2	TRBV7-9
TGTGCCAGCAGGTCCCGGGCCCAGGGGAATGGCTACACCTTC	CASRSRAQGNGYTF	-	-	TRBJ1-2	TRBV12-3/TRBV12-4
TGTGCCAGCAGCTTAGAGCCAGGGGGCACAGATACGCAGTATTTT	CASSLEPGGTDTQYF	-	few	TRBJ2-3	TRBV7-6
TGTGCCAGCAGCTTTGTCGCGGAGAAGGTAGAGACCCAGTACTTC	CASSFVAEKVETQYF	-	-	TRBJ2-5	TRBV7-6
TGTGCCAGCAGCCCCAAACCAACTAATGAAAAACTGTTTTTT	CASSPKPTNEKLFF	-	few	TRBJ1-4	TRBV4-2
TGTGCCAGCAGTCTTCGAGACTGGACCGGGGAGCTGTTTTTT	CASSLRDWTGELFF	-	-	TRBJ2-2	TRBV11-1
TGTGCCAGCAGTCGATCTGGGGCCAACGTCCTGACTTTC	CASSRSGANVLTF	-	many	TRBJ2-6	TRBV12-3/TRBV12-4
TGTGCCAGCAGGCTAGCGGGGATGGGGTCCTACAATGAGCAGTTCTTC	CASRLAGMGSYNEQFF	TRBD2	-	TRBJ2-1	TRBV12-3/TRBV12-4
TGTGCCAGCAGTCGGCAGACAGGGGATCAGCCCCAGCATTTT	CASSRQTGDQPQHF	TRBD1	-	TRBJ1-5	TRBV27
TGTGCCAGCAGTAGGGCTGAGGGACGAACGGGTGAAGCTTTCTTT	CASSRAEGRTGEAFF	-	few	TRBJ1-1	TRBV6-2/TRBV6-3
TGTGCCAGCAGCCCCCCGGGGAACACTGAAGCTTTCTTT	CASSPPGNTEAFF	-	many	TRBJ1-1	TRBV6-5
TGCAGTGCTAGAGACGGGGCGTTTAGCCAAGAGACCCAGTACTTC	CSARDGAFSQETQYF	-	few	TRBJ2-5	TRBV20-1
TGTGCCAGCAACGAACTCGCGAGCCCTAAGGACGGGGAGCTGTTTTTT	CASNELASPKDGELFF	-	-	TRBJ2-2	TRBV6-5
TGTGCCAGCAGCTCCCAGGAGAAACAAGAGACCCAGTACTTC	CASSSQEKQETQYF	-	-	TRBJ2-5	TRBV6-2/TRBV6-3
TGTGCCAGCAGTTACCTGACAGGGGCGGCGGAAGCTTTCTTT	CASSYLTGAAEAFF	TRBD1	few	TRBJ1-1	TRBV6-5
TGTGCTAGTGGTCCACAACCACAGACCCAGTACTTC	CASGPQPQTQYF	-	-	TRBJ2-5	TRBV12-5
TGTGCCAGCAGCTTAGATTTAAGCGCCCCCAATGAGCAGTTCTTC	CASSLDLSAPNEQFF	-	-	TRBJ2-1	TRBV7-6
TGTGCCATCAGCCAGGACGGAAGCTACACCTTC	CAISQDGSYTF	-	few	TRBJ1-2	TRBV10-3
TGTGCCAGCCGCTCCCATGGGCAGGGGCTAGGGGAGCAGTACTTC	CASRSHGQGLGEQYF	-	many	TRBJ2-7	TRBV28
TGTGCCAGCAGCTTTCTCCAGGGGGGCACCGGGGAGCTGTTTTTT	CASSFLQGGTGELFF	-	many	TRBJ2-2	TRBV7-2
TGTGCCAGCAGCTTAGCCCTGACTAGAACAGATACGCAGTATTTT	CASSLALTRTDTQYF	-	many	TRBJ2-3	TRBV7-2
TGTGCCAGCAGCTTAATGGGACCCAACCCGCAGTATTTT	CASSLMGPNPQYF	-	few	TRBJ2-3	TRBV7-9
TGTGCCAGCAGCCTATACTCTGGCACTGAAGCTTTCTTT	CASSLYSGTEAFF	-	-	TRBJ1-1	TRBV7-9
TGTGCCAGCAGGGCTAAGGGGCCAAACTATGGCTACACCTTC	CASRAKGPNYGYTF	-	many	TRBJ1-2	TRBV12-3/TRBV12-4
TGTGCCACCAGCGATAGCAATCAGCCCCAGCATTTT	CATSDSNQPQHF	-	many	TRBJ1-5	TRBV24-1
TGTGCTAGTGGTTTTGGGCCTAGCTATGGCTACACCTTC	CASGFGPSYGYTF	-	-	TRBJ1-2	TRBV12-5
TGTGCCAGCAGCTTGGCCGGGGTTGGGGCCAACGTCCTGACTTTC	CASSLAGVGANVLTF	-	-	TRBJ2-6	TRBV5-8
TGTGCCAGCAGCTTATCTCTCCGGACGCCGAATGAGCAGTTCTTC	CASSLSLRTPNEQFF	-	-	TRBJ2-1	TRBV7-2
TGTGCCAGCAGCTACAGGGCTGGGACCCAGTACTTC	CASSYRAGTQYF	-	-	TRBJ2-5	TRBV7-6
TGTGCCAGCAGTGAGACTAGGGACAATGAGCAGTTCTTC	CASSETRDNEQFF	-	few	TRBJ2-1	TRBV7-3
TGTGCCAGCAGCTACCAGCGGAACCAAGAGACCCAGTACTTC	CASSYQRNQETQYF	-	-	TRBJ2-5	TRBV7-2
TGCGCCAGCAGCTTGGGCGGCGATGTCAATGAGCAGTTCTTC	CASSLGGDVNEQFF	-	few	TRBJ2-1	TRBV5-1
TGTGCCAGCTCACCACCAGCAGGAGTCTCCTACAATGAGCAGTTCTTC	CASSPPAGVSYNEQFF	-	few	TRBJ2-1	TRBV18
TGTGCCAGCCGACTAACCGGGACAGCGAGAGAGACCCAGTACTTC	CASRLTGTARETQYF	TRBD1	-	TRBJ2-5	TRBV6-1
TGTGCCAGCAGTTCAATCGGGGGGCGCGTCACTGAAGCTTTCTTT	CASSSIGGRVTEAFF	-	-	TRBJ1-1	TRBV27
TGCGCCACCTCGTACAGGGGATGGAGCACAGATACGCAGTATTTT	CATSYRGWSTDTQYF	TRBD1	few	TRBJ2-3	TRBV5-1
TGCGCCAGCAGCTTGGGCGGAGTGAGCTACGAGCAGTACTTC	CASSLGGVSYEQYF	-	many	TRBJ2-7	TRBV27